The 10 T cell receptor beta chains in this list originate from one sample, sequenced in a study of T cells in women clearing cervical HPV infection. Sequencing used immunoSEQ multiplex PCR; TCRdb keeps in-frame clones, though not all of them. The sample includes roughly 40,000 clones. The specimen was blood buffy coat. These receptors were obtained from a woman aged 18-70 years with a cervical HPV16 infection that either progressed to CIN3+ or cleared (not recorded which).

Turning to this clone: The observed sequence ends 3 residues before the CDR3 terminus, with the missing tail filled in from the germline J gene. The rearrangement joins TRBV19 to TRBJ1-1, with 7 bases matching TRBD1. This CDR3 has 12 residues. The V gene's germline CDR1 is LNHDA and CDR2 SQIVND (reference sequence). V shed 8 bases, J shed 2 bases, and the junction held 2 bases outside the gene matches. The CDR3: CASQGVNTEAFF. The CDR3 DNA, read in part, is TGTGCCAGTCAGGGGGTCAACACTGAA.

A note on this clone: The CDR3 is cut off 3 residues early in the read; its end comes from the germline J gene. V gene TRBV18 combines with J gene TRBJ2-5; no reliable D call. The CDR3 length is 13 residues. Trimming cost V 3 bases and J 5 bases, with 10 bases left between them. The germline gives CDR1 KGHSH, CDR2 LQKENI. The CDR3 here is CASSPASVETQYF. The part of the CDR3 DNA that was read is TGTGCCAGCTCACCCGCCTCGGTGGAGACC.

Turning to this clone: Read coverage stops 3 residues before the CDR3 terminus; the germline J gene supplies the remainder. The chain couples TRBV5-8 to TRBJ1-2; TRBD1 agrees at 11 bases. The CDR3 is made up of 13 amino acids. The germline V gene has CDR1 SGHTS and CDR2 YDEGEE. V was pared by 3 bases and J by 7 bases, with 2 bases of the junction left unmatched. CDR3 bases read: TGTGCCAGCAGCTGGGGACAGGGGGGTGGC. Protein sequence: CASSWGQGGG. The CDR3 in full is CASSWGQGGGYTF.

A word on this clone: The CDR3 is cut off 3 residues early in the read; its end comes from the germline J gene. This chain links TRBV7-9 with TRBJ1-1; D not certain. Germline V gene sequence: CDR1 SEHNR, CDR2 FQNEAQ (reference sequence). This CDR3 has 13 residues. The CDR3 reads CASSSFDRVGAFF. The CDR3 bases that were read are TGTGCCAGCAGCTCCTTCGATCGGGTTGGA.

The covered CDR3 bases are TGTGCCAGCAGCTTAACGGGGGGGGGTGAAAAA. Amino acid sequence: CASSLTGGGEK. The entire CDR3 sequence reads CASSLTGGGEKLFF. The chain combines TRBV7-8 with TRBJ1-4, with a possible D match to TRBD1 (5 bases). Coverage ceases 3 residues before the CDR3 finishes, and the germline J gene fills in the end. The CDR3 runs 14 residues. Germline V gives CDR1 SGHVS, CDR2 FQNEAQ. V was clipped by 2 bases and J by 7 bases, with 11 bases between them.

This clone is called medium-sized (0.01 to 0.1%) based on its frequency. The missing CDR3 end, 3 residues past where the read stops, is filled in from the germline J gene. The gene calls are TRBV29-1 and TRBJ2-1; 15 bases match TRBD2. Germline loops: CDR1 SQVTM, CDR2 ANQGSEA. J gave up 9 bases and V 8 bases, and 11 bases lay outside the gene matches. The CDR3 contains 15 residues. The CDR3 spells CSTGLAGGPGGEQFF. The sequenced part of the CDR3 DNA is TGCAGCACAGGACTAGCGGGAGGGCCGGGAGGTGAG.

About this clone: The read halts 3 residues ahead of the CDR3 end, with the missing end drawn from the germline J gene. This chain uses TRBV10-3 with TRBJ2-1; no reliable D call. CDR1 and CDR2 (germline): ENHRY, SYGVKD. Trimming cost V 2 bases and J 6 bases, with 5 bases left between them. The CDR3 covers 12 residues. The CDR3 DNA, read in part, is TGTGCCATCAGTGAGGGGCCCAATGAG. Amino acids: CAISEGPNE. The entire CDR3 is CAISEGPNEQFF.

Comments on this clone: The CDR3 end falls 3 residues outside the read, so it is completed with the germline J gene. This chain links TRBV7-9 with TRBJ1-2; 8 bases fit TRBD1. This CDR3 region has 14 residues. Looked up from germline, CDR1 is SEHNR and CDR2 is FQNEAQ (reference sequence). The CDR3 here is CASSTGTGYYDYTF. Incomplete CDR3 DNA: TGTGCCAGCAGTACCGGGACAGGATACTACGAC.

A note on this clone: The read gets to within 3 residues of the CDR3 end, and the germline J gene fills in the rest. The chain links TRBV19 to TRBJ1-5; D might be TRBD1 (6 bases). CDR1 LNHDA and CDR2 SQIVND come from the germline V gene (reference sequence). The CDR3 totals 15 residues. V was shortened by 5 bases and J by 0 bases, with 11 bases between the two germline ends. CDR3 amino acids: CASSRQVNSNQPQHF. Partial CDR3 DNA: TGTGCCAGTAGTCGACAGGTTAATAGCAATCAGCCC.

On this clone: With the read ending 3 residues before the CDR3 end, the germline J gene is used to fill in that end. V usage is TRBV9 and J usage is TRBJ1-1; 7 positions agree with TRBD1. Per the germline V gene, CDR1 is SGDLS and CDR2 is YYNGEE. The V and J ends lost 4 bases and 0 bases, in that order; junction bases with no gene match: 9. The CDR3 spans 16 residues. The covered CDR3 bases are TGTGCCAGCAGCCCAGGACAGGCGGCGTTGAACACTGAA. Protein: CASSPGQAALNTE. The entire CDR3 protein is CASSPGQAALNTEAFF.